Listed here are 21 T cell receptor beta chains from one sample, sequenced in a study of T cell repertoires in cytomegalovirus infection. Each CDR3 protein gets one entry after TCRdb re-called the reads with MiXCR. This sample has fewer than 250,000 distinct CDR3 sequences, with approximately 13% found just once. Sequencing input: PBMCs. The receptors shown here come from a human donor in good health (CMV status not recorded). Some clones in this sample may be carry-over from other donors' samples.

This clonotype has a count of ten or more. This chain uses TRBV7-2 with TRBJ2-5; 11 bases are a match to TRBD2. V trimming: 1 base; J trimming: 5 bases; junction bases outside the gene matches: 6. Looked up from germline, CDR1 is SGHTA and CDR2 is FQGNSA. The length of the CDR3 is 16 residues. The DNA of the CDR3 is TGTGCCAGCAGCTTAGGGGTAGCGGGGGGGATCGAGACCCAGTACTTC. It translates to CASSLGVAGGIETQYF.

The chain uses TRBV23-1 and TRBJ2-1; maybe TRBD2 (6 bases). TRBV23-1 is given ORF status, its function remaining uncertain. Trimming removed 7 bases at V and 5 bases at J, with 18 bases between. This CDR3 has 15 amino acids. The CDR3 loop reads CASTFGQGGDNEQFF. The CDR3 DNA is TGCGCCAGCACCTTCGGTCAGGGAGGCGACAATGAGCAGTTCTTC.

This clonotype was counted many times. This chain uses TRBV5-5 with TRBJ2-2; 12 nucleotides agree with TRBD2. In germline, CDR1 is SGHKS, CDR2 YYEKEE (reference sequence). V was clipped by 0 bases and J by 7 bases; unmatched bases: 4. The CDR3 has 16 amino acids. CDR3 sequence (DNA): TGTGCCAGCAGCTTGGGACTAGCGGGAGCTGGCGGGGAGCTGTTTTTT. This encodes CASSLGLAGAGGELFF.

This clonotype was detected ten times or more. The chain is built from TRBV6-2 or TRBV6-3 and TRBJ2-1; the match to TRBD2 covers 9 bases. Germline V CDR1 and CDR2: MNHEY, SVGEGT. V lost 7 bases and J lost 8; bases outside the gene matches: 9. The CDR3 loop spans 14 amino acids. CDR3 region: CASMRLAVLDEQFF. The CDR3 DNA follows: TGTGCCAGCATGAGACTAGCGGTATTAGATGAGCAGTTCTTC.

This clonotype was detected a few times. This sequence joins TRBV14 and TRBJ1-2, with D perhaps TRBD1 (5 bases). The length of the CDR3 is 14 residues. V lost 2 bases to trimming and J lost 4 bases, with 11 bases between them. CDR1 SGHDN and CDR2 FVKESK come from the germline V gene. The CDR3 bases are TGTGCCAGCAGCCAAAGGCGTCAGGGCTATGGCTACACCTTC. It codes for CASSQRRQGYGYTF.

This clonotype was counted ten times or more. This rearrangement joins TRBV7-2 to TRBJ1-1, with D perhaps matching TRBD1 (5 bases). Germline-derived CDR1 and CDR2 are SGHTA and FQGNSA. The CDR3 runs 15 residues. The ends were cut back, 5 bases at V and 4 bases at J, with 17 bases in the middle. The CDR3 region is CASSPRTGGSTEAFF. The CDR3 DNA sequence: TGTGCCAGCAGCCCGAGGACGGGGGGGAGCACTGAAGCTTTCTTT.

This clonotype was seen many times. The gene calls are TRBV18 and TRBJ2-3; D not resolved. V shed 0 bases and J shed 6 bases, with 19 bases lying between them. The CDR3 has 17 residues. Germline V CDR1 and CDR2: KGHSH, LQKENI. The CDR3 nucleotides are TGTGCCAGCTCACCACCGGGATCCCCTGGAAGTTCGGATACGCAGTATTTT. Translating it yields CASSPPGSPGSSDTQYF.

In its sample, this clonotype was seen many times. This chain uses TRBV5-4 with TRBJ1-5; 11 positions match TRBD1. The V gene's germline CDR1 is SGHNT and CDR2 YYREEE (reference sequence). The CDR3 runs 16 residues. V lost 0 bases to trimming and J lost 4 bases; unmatched junction nucleotides: 3. In DNA, the CDR3 is TGTGCCAGCAGCTTGGGGGGGACAGGGGGGAATCAGCCCCAGCATTTT. Residues: CASSLGGTGGNQPQHF.

This clonotype was recorded many times. The rearrangement links TRBV7-2 to TRBJ1-1, with D possibly TRBD1 on 5 matching bases. The CDR3 is made up of 16 amino acids. Trimming left V 5 bases short and J 0 bases short, with 16 bases between. The germline gives CDR1 SGHTA, CDR2 FQGNSA. The DNA of the CDR3 is TGTGCCAGCAGCCCAGGGACCGCGGAGCTGAACACTGAAGCTTTCTTT. Protein product: CASSPGTAELNTEAFF.

This clonotype came up a few times. The V and J genes are TRBV12-3 or TRBV12-4 and TRBJ2-5; perhaps TRBD1 as D (5 bases). The CDR3 totals 12 residues. Deletions cut 7 bases from V and 5 bases from J, with 11 bases between. As DNA, the CDR3 is TGTGCCAGCACCTCAGGGTCGGAGACCCAGTACTTC. It specifies CASTSGSETQYF.

This clonotype came up many times. This chain connects TRBV7-2 to TRBJ1-1; D may be TRBD1 (5 bases). Germline CDR1 and CDR2: SGHTA and FQGNSA. The V end lost 4 bases, the J end lost 7 bases, and 10 bases lay between the germline ends. This CDR3 has 12 amino acids. In nucleotides, the CDR3 is TGTGCCAGCAGCTCACGACAGCTTGAAGCTTTCTTT. This codes for CASSSRQLEAFF.

The gene calls are TRBV7-2 and TRBJ2-1, with 7 nucleotides matching TRBD2. The V and J ends lost 1 base and 7 bases, in that order; junction bases with no gene match: 4. Germline V CDR1 and CDR2: SGHTA, FQGNSA. CDR3 length: 14 residues. The CDR3 DNA follows: TGTGCCAGCAGCTTAGAACTAGCGAGGAATGAGCAGTTCTTC. Amino acid sequence: CASSLELARNEQFF. Complete variable domain (other parts from reference TRBV7-2 and TRBJ2-1): GAGVSQSPSNKVTEKGKDVELRCDPISGHTALYWYRQSLGQGLEFLIYFQGNSAPDKSGLPSDRFSAERTGGSVSTLTIQRTQQEDSAVYLCASSLELARNEQFFGPGTRLTVL.

The V call is TRBV20-1, the J call TRBJ1-2; a possible D gene is TRBD1 (5 bases). Germline CDR1 and CDR2: DFQATT and SNEGSKA (reference sequence). CDR3 length: 11 residues. Trimming removed 1 base at V and 12 bases at J, with 12 bases between. The CDR3 DNA sequence: TGCAGTGCTAGAGTAGCGACAGCCAACACCTTC. Translated: CSARVATANTF.

This clonotype was detected only a few times. The V gene is TRBV7-9, the J gene TRBJ1-2, with D uncertain. Trimming removed 5 bases from V and 4 bases from J, with 11 bases in between. The germline V gene has CDR1 SEHNR and CDR2 FQNEAQ (reference sequence). The CDR3 runs 13 residues. CDR3 sequence reads: CASSKTIPYGYTF. The CDR3 region has the DNA TGTGCCAGCAGCAAAACAATTCCCTATGGCTACACCTTC.

In this sample, this clonotype turned up many times. The chain joins TRBV11-3 to TRBJ2-2; TRBD1 agrees at 10 bases. Per the germline V gene, CDR1 is SGHNT and CDR2 is YENEEA. With V trimmed by 3 bases and J by 6 bases, 4 bases remained unmatched. The CDR3 consists of 15 residues. The CDR3 region is CASSLGTGVAGELFF. The CDR3 nucleotides are TGTGCCAGCAGCTTGGGGACAGGGGTTGCCGGGGAGCTGTTTTTT.

This chain uses TRBV12-3 or TRBV12-4 with TRBJ2-7; D is ambiguous. The CDR3 consists of 15 residues. V was shortened by 3 bases and J by 3 bases, with 15 bases between the two germline ends. The CDR3 DNA is TGTGCCAGCAGTTTCGGCGCAGCTCCTTACTACGAGCAGTACTTC. Amino acid sequence: CASSFGAAPYYEQYF.

The V gene is TRBV28, the J gene TRBJ1-2; D uncertain. The CDR3 is 12 amino acids. Trimming cost V 7 bases and J 6 bases, with 12 bases left between them. The germline gives CDR1 MDHEN, CDR2 SYDVKM. The CDR3 sequence: CASNSGKHGYTF. The CDR3 nucleotides read TGTGCCAGCAATTCGGGGAAGCATGGCTACACCTTC.

In its sample, this clonotype was seen many times. The chain couples TRBV7-2 to TRBJ2-4; D uncertain. The CDR3 extends over 15 amino acids. Germline CDR1 is SGHTA and CDR2 is FQGNSA. Between the trimmed V and J ends, which lost 5 bases and 0 bases, there was a span of 11 bases. This chain's CDR3 is CASSPDVGAKNIQYF. As DNA, the CDR3 is TGTGCCAGCAGCCCAGACGTGGGAGCCAAAAACATTCAGTACTTC. The whole variable domain, filled in from reference TRBV7-2 and TRBJ2-4, reads GAGVSQSPSNKVTEKGKDVELRCDPISGHTALYWYRQSLGQGLEFLIYFQGNSAPDKSGLPSDRFSAERTGGSVSTLTIQRTQQEDSAVYLCASSPDVGAKNIQYFGAGTRLSVL.

The sample holds a few counts of this clonotype. The V and J genes are TRBV6-2 or TRBV6-3 and TRBJ2-7, with D unclear. CDR1 is MNHEY, CDR2 SVGEGT, per germline. The ends were cut back, 5 bases at V and 0 bases at J, with 14 bases in the middle. The CDR3 has 15 residues. CDR3 region: CASSLPSGVSYEQYF. As DNA, the CDR3 is TGTGCCAGCAGTCTCCCATCTGGCGTCTCCTACGAGCAGTACTTC.

Many counts were recorded for this clonotype. This chain connects TRBV7-2 to TRBJ1-6, with TRBD1 matching 9 bases. The CDR3 extends over 15 amino acids. Germline lookup yields CDR1 SGHTA and CDR2 FQGNSA. Germline trimming cut 3 bases from V and 10 bases from J; bases unmatched to any gene: 7. The CDR3 DNA reads as TGTGCCAGCAGCTTCCCGACAGGGGGAGAATCACCCCTCCACTTT. Amino acids: CASSFPTGGESPLHF.

This clonotype was picked up many times. The chain combines TRBV28 with TRBJ1-1; possibly TRBD1 for D (6 bases). This CDR3 comprises 12 residues. V shed 9 bases and J shed 7 bases, with 15 bases lying between them. CDR1 and CDR2 from the germline V gene are MDHEN and SYDVKM. CDR3: CARSSGAHEAFF. CDR3 in DNA: TGTGCCAGGTCCTCAGGGGCCCATGAAGCTTTCTTT.